This TCR beta chain was retrieved from a study of blood T cell repertoires in COVID-19. Study details: Spain, Italy and the United States supplied samples that represented acute and convalescent COVID-19. T cells, B-cell-depleted T cells, or PBMCs supplied cDNA or gDNA.

Original analysis: Amplification from reference gene primers served as the basis for estimated nucleated cell counts. Data came from immunoSEQ multiplex PCR; TCRdb stores just in-frame clones and leaves some out. Clonal size and the V and J genes are those of that table, whereas D and trimming came from the DNA. Here the sample spans fewer than 250,000 clones, 88% being singletons. The V gene's germline CDR1 is MDHEN and CDR2 SYDVKM. V shed 5 bases and J shed 2 bases, with 6 bases lying between them. The CDR3 length is 12 residues. Grouping used clinical history reported by participants in a survey and questionnaire. This clone has more than one count but fewer than ten.

Material for sequencing was PBMCs or T cells enriched from blood (not recorded which). J is TRBJ1-2 and V is TRBV28; unclear D gene. This sequence was found in a woman in her 30s who had been exposed to COVID-19. This chain's CDR3 is CASSLTNYGYTF. CDR3 DNA sequence: TGTGCCAGCAGTCTAACCAACTATGGCTACACCTTC.